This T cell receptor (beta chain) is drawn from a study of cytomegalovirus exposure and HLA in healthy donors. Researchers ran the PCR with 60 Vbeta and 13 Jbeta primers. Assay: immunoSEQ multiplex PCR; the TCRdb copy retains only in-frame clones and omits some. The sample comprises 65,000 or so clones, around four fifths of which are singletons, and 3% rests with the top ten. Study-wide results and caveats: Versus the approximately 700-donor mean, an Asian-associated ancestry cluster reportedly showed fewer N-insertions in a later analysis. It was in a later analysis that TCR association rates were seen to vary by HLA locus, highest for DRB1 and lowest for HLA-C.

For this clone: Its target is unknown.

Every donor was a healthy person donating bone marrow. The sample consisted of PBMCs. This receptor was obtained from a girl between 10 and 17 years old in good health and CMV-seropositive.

In nucleotides, the CDR3 is TGTGCCTGGGGGGACAGGGTCAATACTCTTAACGAGCAGTACTTC. Residues: CAWGDRVNTLNEQYF. This chain uses TRBV30 with TRBJ2-7; the match to TRBD1 covers 9 bases. The V segment lost 5 bases and the J segment 5 bases; nucleotides outside the gene matches: 13. The CDR3 covers 15 residues. Germline loops: CDR1 GTSNPN, CDR2 SVGIG (reference sequence).